The 15 T cell receptor beta chains below were found in one sample sequenced in a study of blood T cell repertoires in COVID-19. Libraries were prepared by immunoSEQ multiplex PCR; TCRdb keeps only in-frame clonotypes and omits some of them. The top ten clones hold 7.9% of a sample with about 21,000 clones, 70% to 90% of them seen once. The sample was peripheral blood. The receptors originated from a human donor with active COVID-19. The donor label of this sample is uncertain.

The CDR3 region has the DNA TGTGCCAGCAGCGTAGGAGGGACAGGGGAACACGAGCAGTACTTC. This gives the protein CASSVGGTGEHEQYF. J is TRBJ2-7 and V is TRBV9; 10 bases agree with TRBD1. Trimming at V came to 0 bases and at J to 5 bases, leaving 5 bases not matched to a gene. This CDR3 contains 15 residues. Germline lookup yields CDR1 SGDLS and CDR2 YYNGEE.

This clone was seen only once. V and J are TRBV11-3 and TRBJ2-2; D is ambiguous. The length of the CDR3 is 14 residues. The germline gives CDR1 SGHNT, CDR2 YENEEA. Trimming shortened V by 5 bases and J by 4 bases, and 11 bases separated the two germline ends. CDR3 coding DNA: TGTGCCAGCAGCCAAAAATACGGCACCGGGGAGCTGTTTTTT. As protein: CASSQKYGTGELFF.

The J gene is TRBJ2-2, the V gene TRBV7-3; 10 bases align to TRBD2. Germline CDR1 reads SGHTA; CDR2 reads FQGTGA. This CDR3 has 16 residues. Germline trimming cut 2 bases from V and 5 bases from J; bases unmatched to any gene: 5. The CDR3 region is CASSLLPSGSTGELFF. The CDR3 nucleotides read TGTGCCAGCAGCTTACTACCTAGCGGGAGTACCGGGGAGCTGTTTTTT.

The chain uses TRBV5-1 and TRBJ2-1; 14 bases align to TRBD2. This CDR3 spans 18 amino acids. The trim removed 4 bases at V and 1 base at J, leaving 7 bases unmatched. Per the germline V gene, CDR1 is SGHRS and CDR2 is YFSETQ. CDR3 region: CASSPKWTSGRSYNEQFF. The CDR3 region has the DNA TGCGCCAGCAGCCCAAAATGGACTAGCGGGAGGTCCTACAATGAGCAGTTCTTC. The variable domain in full, completed from reference TRBV5-1 and TRBJ2-1, reads KAGVTQTPRYLIKTRGQQVTLSCSPISGHRSVSWYQQTPGQGLQFLFEYFSETQRNKGNFPGRFSGRQFSNSRSEMNVSTLELGDSALYLCASSPKWTSGRSYNEQFFGPGTRLTVL.

The chain has TRBV30 and TRBJ2-3; D possibly corresponds to TRBD1 (6 bases). The germline V and J ends were trimmed by 2 bases and 6 bases, with 12 bases remaining between them. Per germline, CDR1 GTSNPN and CDR2 SVGIG (reference sequence). This CDR3 contains 13 residues. CDR3: CAWSPIDRDTQYF. Written as DNA, the CDR3 is TGTGCCTGGAGTCCAATAGACAGGGATACGCAGTATTTT.

The chain links TRBV9 to TRBJ2-7; 7 nucleotides match TRBD1. The germline CDR1 and CDR2 sequences are SGDLS and YYNGEE. The CDR3 is 14 amino acids. The junction had 11 bases not matched to a gene; V was cut back by 7 bases and J by 4 bases. The CDR3 coding sequence is TGTGCCAGCGCACCCTTACTACAGGGGTACGAGCAGTACTTC. Its protein product is CASAPLLQGYEQYF. The full variable domain, completed using reference TRBV9 and TRBJ2-7, is DSGVTQTPKHLITATGQRVTLRCSPRSGDLSVYWYQQSLDQGLQFLIQYYNGEERAKGNILERFSAQQFPDLHSELNLSSLELGDSALYFCASAPLLQGYEQYFGPGTRLTVT.

This chain joins TRBV13 and TRBJ2-1, with D perhaps TRBD2 (7 bases). V was clipped by 4 bases and J by 1 base, with 14 bases between them. This CDR3 spans 16 amino acids. The germline gives CDR1 PRHDT, CDR2 FYEKMQ (reference sequence). In DNA form, the CDR3 reads TGTGCCAGCAGCTGGGGGGCGGGACTATCCTACAATGAGCAGTTCTTC. Its translation is CASSWGAGLSYNEQFF. The variable domain in full, with the rest retrieved from reference TRBV13 and TRBJ2-1, is AAGVIQSPRHLIKEKRETATLKCYPIPRHDTVYWYQQGPGQDPQFLISFYEKMQSDKGSIPDRFSAQQFSDYHSELNMSSLELGDSALYFCASSWGAGLSYNEQFFGPGTRLTVL.

J is TRBJ2-1 and V is TRBV7-2, with 9 bases that match TRBD2. The junction had 9 bases not matched to a gene; V was cut back by 6 bases and J by 9 bases. From germline, CDR1 is SGHTA and CDR2 FQGNSA. The CDR3 extends over 14 amino acids. The CDR3 nucleotides read TGTGCCAGCAGAGCGGGAGGAGGGACCCCTGAGCAGTTCTTC. Its translation: CASRAGGGTPEQFF.

The chain recombines TRBV5-5 with TRBJ2-7, with a possible D match to TRBD2 (5 bases). In germline, CDR1 is SGHKS, CDR2 YYEKEE (reference sequence). The CDR3 length is 16 residues. Trimming took off 4 bases at V and 3 bases at J, with 20 bases between the two ends. CDR3 in DNA: TGTGCCAGCAGCGGGATGGACTTCGCGGAGAGCTACGAGCAGTACTTC. Amino acids: CASSGMDFAESYEQYF.

The rearrangement uses TRBV13 and TRBJ2-1, with 12 positions matching TRBD2. Germline lookup yields CDR1 PRHDT and CDR2 FYEKMQ (reference sequence). This CDR3 is built from 14 residues. Trimming took 5 bases from V and 11 from J; bases not matched to a gene: 7. The CDR3 here is CASSLRTSGAQQFF. The DNA of the CDR3 is TGTGCCAGCAGCCTAAGGACTAGCGGGGCACAGCAGTTCTTC.

In its sample, this clone was seen a few times. V gene TRBV4-1 combines with J gene TRBJ1-2, with D hard to call. V lost 0 bases, J lost 0 bases, and 11 bases lay in between. CDR1 and CDR2 (germline): MGHRA, YSYEKL. The CDR3 loop spans 16 amino acids. For the CDR3, the DNA is TGCGCCAGCAGCCAAGATTGGAGGGAAGCTAACTATGGCTACACCTTC. Protein: CASSQDWREANYGYTF.

This chain links TRBV5-1 with TRBJ1-6; a weak D match, TRBD1 (6 bases). V lost 4 bases and J lost 10, with 15 bases in between. Germline V lookup: CDR1 SGHRS, CDR2 YFSETQ. The CDR3 extends over 14 amino acids. CDR3 residues: CASSPGEGVSPLHF. The CDR3 coding sequence is TGCGCCAGCAGCCCCGGGGAGGGGGTATCACCCCTCCACTTT.

The chain uses TRBV28 and TRBJ1-1, with 7 bases identical to TRBD1. The CDR3 totals 14 residues. The J segment lost 1 base and the V segment lost 6 bases, leaving 5 bases of the junction unmatched. Germline-derived CDR1 and CDR2 are MDHEN and SYDVKM. For the CDR3, the DNA is TGTGCCAGCAGAAAAACAGGGGCGAACACTGAAGCTTTCTTT. Translating gives CASRKTGANTEAFF.

The genes are TRBV30 and TRBJ2-3; 7 bases agree with TRBD1. CDR1 and CDR2 (germline): GTSNPN, SVGIG (reference sequence). The CDR3 is 15 amino acids. With 3 bases clipped from V and 6 bases from J, the junction kept 12 bases outside the gene matches. The CDR3, as DNA: TGTGCCTGGAGCGGGGACAGCCGTTTAATCGATACGCAGTATTTT. It codes for CAWSGDSRLIDTQYF.

The chain joins TRBV19 to TRBJ2-7; no definite D call. The CDR3 is made up of 14 amino acids. Per the germline V gene, CDR1 is LNHDA and CDR2 is SQIVND (reference sequence). V gave up 3 bases and J gave up 0 bases, with 9 bases separating them. The CDR3 sequence: CASSIQFGSYEQYF. Written as DNA, the CDR3 is TGTGCCAGTAGTATTCAGTTTGGCTCCTACGAGCAGTACTTC.